The clone carrying this TCR beta chain was seen a handful of times. Its antigen remains unidentified. Treatment: around 19 received Ad26.COV2.S at low or high dose, single or two shots; about 5 received placebo; per-sample allocation not given. The samples were gathered on day 63 after the first injection of vaccine or placebo. Wuhan-strain spike was delivered by a replication-incompetent Ad26 vector. Some clones are missing from TCRdb's copy, which holds only in-frame ones; the method was immunoSEQ multiplex PCR. The data contain 320,000 or so clones, around 90% of them singletons. This sample was included in a study of Ad26.COV2.S vaccination and SARS-CoV-2 variants. Study observations and caveats: Spike-specific TCR breadth in vaccine recipients exceeded that seen in placebo recipients.

V gave up 3 bases and J gave up 3 bases, with 12 bases separating them. This CDR3 has 15 residues. Germline V gene data show CDR1 as MNHNY and CDR2 as SVGAGI (reference sequence). This material consisted of peripheral blood, taken in a trial of Ad26.COV2.S vaccine versus placebo. The chain carries TRBV6-6 and TRBJ1-3; D is ambiguous. The clonotype originates from a person between 18 and 65 years old who received the Ad26.COV2.S COVID-19 vaccine or a placebo. CDR3 sequence reads: CASSYGGTYGNTIYF. The CDR3 DNA sequence: TGTGCCAGCAGTTATGGAGGAACGTATGGAAACACCATATATTTT.